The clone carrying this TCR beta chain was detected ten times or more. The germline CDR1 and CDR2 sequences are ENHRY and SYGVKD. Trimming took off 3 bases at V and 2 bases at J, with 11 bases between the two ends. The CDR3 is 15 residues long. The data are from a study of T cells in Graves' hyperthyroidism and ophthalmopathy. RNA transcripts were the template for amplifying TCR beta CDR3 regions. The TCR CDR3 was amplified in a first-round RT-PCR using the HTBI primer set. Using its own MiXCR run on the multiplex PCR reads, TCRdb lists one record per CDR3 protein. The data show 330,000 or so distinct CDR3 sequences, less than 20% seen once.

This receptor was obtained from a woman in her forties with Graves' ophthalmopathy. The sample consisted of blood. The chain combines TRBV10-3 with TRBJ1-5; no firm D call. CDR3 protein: CAISEPDSGNQPQHF. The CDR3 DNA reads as TGTGCCATCAGTGAACCGGACTCAGGCAATCAGCCCCAGCATTTT.